The 5 T cell receptor beta chains listed next were all sequenced from one sample in a study of blood T cell repertoires in COVID-19. Generated by immunoSEQ multiplex PCR, the TCRdb table keeps only in-frame clones and is missing some. The sample lists 150,000 or so clones; roughly nine tenths were seen once. The sequencing input was PBMCs or T cells enriched from blood (not recorded which). The receptors were sampled from a human donor with acute COVID-19. The donor label of this sample is uncertain.

The chain employs TRBV5-6 and TRBJ2-7; D is possibly TRBD2 (6 bases). V was pared by 0 bases and J by 3 bases, with 10 bases between. CDR3 length: 14 amino acids. Germline V gene sequence: CDR1 SGHDT, CDR2 YYEEEE. The CDR3: CASSLAGRDYEQYF. Here the CDR3 DNA reads TGTGCCAGCAGCTTGGCCGGGAGAGACTACGAGCAGTACTTC.

The genes are TRBV6-5 and TRBJ1-5; 9 bases agree with TRBD1. V shed 8 bases and J 5 bases; nucleotides not matched to a gene: 10. The CDR3 is 15 amino acids. The V gene's germline CDR1 is MNHEY and CDR2 SVGAGI. The CDR3 DNA follows: TGTGCCAGCGGCGGACAGGGGAGAGGGGATCAGCCCCAGCATTTT. Translating it yields CASGGQGRGDQPQHF.

The chain combines TRBV9 with TRBJ1-1; D remains ambiguous. Germline CDR1 reads SGDLS; CDR2 reads YYNGEE. Trimming left V 4 bases short and J 0 bases short, with 13 bases between. The CDR3 loop spans 15 amino acids. This CDR3 is CASSTKTELNTEAFF. Written as DNA, the CDR3 is TGTGCCAGCAGCACAAAGACGGAGTTGAACACTGAAGCTTTCTTT.

V is TRBV7-2 and J is TRBJ2-5, with D perhaps TRBD1 (5 bases). Trimming cost V 1 base and J 5 bases, with 11 bases left between them. CDR3 length: 14 residues. Looked up from germline, CDR1 is SGHTA and CDR2 is FQGNSA. The DNA of the CDR3 is TGTGCCAGCAGCTTAGTGGGGCTAGGGGAGACCCAGTACTTC. Protein: CASSLVGLGETQYF.

This chain joins TRBV18 and TRBJ2-7, with a weak D call TRBD2 (6 bases). V gave up 3 bases and J gave up 2 bases, with 17 bases separating them. This CDR3 spans 16 amino acids. CDR1 and CDR2 (germline): KGHSH, LQKENI. CDR3 coding DNA: TGTGCCAGCTCACCCCGTGGGGAGGTCAGGACCTACGAGCAGTACTTC. This translates into CASSPRGEVRTYEQYF.